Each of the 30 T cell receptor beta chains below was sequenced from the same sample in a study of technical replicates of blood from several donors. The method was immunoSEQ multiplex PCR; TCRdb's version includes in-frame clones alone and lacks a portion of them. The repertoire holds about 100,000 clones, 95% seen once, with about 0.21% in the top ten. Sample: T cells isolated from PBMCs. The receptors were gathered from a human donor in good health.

The CDR3, as DNA: TGTGCCAGCAGCTATGGACAGGGGGGAGAGGGGGAGCTGTTTTTT. It codes for CASSYGQGGEGELFF. This chain connects TRBV13 to TRBJ2-2; TRBD1 matches 10 bases. The germline V gene encodes CDR1 PRHDT and CDR2 FYEKMQ (reference sequence). V gave up 4 bases and J gave up 8 bases; unmatched junction bases: 7. There are 15 residues in the CDR3.

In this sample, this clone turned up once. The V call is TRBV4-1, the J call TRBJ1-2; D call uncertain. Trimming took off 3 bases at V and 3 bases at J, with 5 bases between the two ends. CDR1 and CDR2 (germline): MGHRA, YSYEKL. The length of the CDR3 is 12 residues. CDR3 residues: CASSHLYYGYTF. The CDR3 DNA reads TGCGCCAGCAGCCACCTATACTATGGCTACACCTTC.

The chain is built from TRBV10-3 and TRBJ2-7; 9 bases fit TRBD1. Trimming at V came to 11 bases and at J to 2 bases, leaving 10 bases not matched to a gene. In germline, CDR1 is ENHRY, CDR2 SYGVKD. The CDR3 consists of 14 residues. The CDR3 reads CAVTGGAGTYEQYF. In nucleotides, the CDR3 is TGTGCCGTAACAGGGGGCGCAGGTACCTACGAGCAGTACTTC.

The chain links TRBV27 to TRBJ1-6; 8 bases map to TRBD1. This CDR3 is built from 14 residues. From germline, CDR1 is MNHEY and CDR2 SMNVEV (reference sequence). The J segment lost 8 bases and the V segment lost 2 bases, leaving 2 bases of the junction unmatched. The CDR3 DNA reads TGTGCCAGCAGTTTACAGGGGGCTGATTCACCCCTCCACTTT. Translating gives CASSLQGADSPLHF.

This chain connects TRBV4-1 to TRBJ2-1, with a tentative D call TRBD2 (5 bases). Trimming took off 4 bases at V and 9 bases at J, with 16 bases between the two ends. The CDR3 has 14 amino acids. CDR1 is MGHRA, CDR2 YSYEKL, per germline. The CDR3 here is CASSLTTSRGEQFF. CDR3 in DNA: TGCGCCAGCAGCCTCACGACGTCTCGGGGTGAGCAGTTCTTC.

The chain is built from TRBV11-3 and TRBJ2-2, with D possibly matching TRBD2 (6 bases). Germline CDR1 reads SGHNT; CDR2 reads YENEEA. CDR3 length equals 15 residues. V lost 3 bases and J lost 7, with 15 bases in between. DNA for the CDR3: TGTGCCAGCAGCTTCGGCGGGAACAGAAACGGGGAGCTGTTTTTT. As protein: CASSFGGNRNGELFF.

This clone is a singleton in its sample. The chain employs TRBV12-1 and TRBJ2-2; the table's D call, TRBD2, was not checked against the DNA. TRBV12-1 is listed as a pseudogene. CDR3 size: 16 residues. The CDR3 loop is CASSFGTSVPSGELFF. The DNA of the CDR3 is TGTGCCAGCAGCTTTGGGACTAGCGTTCCGTCGGGGGAGCTGTTTTTT.

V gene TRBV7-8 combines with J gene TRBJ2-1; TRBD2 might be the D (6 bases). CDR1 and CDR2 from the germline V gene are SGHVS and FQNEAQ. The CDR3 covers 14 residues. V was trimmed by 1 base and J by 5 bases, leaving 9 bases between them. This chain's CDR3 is CASSLVAGHNEQFF. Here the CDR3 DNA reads TGTGCCAGCAGCTTAGTGGCGGGGCACAATGAGCAGTTCTTC.

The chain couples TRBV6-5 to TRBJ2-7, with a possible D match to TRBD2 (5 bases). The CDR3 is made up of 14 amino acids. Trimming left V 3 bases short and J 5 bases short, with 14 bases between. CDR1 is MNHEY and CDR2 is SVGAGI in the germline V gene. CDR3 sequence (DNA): TGTGCCAGCAGTTATACGGGGTTCGCCGACGAGCAGTACTTC. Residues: CASSYTGFADEQYF.

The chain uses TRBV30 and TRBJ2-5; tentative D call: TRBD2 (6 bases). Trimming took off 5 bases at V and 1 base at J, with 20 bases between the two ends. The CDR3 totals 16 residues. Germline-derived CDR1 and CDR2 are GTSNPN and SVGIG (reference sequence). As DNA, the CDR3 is TGTGCCTGGCTTACTTTTACGGGGGATTTCCAAGAGACCCAGTACTTC. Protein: CAWLTFTGDFQETQYF.

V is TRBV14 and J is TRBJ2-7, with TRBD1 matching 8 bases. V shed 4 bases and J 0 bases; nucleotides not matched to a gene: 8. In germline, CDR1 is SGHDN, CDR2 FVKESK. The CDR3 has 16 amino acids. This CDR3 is CASSPDRGVDSYEQYF. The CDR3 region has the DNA TGTGCCAGCAGCCCCGACAGGGGAGTAGACTCCTACGAGCAGTACTTC.

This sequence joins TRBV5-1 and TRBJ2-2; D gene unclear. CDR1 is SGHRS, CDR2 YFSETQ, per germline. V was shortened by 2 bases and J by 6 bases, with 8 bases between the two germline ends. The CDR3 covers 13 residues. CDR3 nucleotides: TGCGCCAGCAGCTTCATTGAGGCCGGGGAGCTGTTTTTT. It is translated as CASSFIEAGELFF.

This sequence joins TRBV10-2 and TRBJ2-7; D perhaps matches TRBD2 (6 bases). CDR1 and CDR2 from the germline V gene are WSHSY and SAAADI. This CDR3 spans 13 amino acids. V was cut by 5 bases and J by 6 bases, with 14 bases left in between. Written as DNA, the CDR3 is TGCGCCAGCAGTCCAACGGGAGTGGTCGAGCAGTACTTC. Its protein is CASSPTGVVEQYF.

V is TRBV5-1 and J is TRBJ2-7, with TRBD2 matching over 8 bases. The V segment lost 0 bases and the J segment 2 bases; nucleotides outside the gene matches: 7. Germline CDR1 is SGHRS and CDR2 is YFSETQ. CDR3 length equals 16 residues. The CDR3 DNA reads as TGCGCCAGCAGCTTGGTGGGCGGGAGGTGGACCTACGAGCAGTACTTC. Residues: CASSLVGGRWTYEQYF.

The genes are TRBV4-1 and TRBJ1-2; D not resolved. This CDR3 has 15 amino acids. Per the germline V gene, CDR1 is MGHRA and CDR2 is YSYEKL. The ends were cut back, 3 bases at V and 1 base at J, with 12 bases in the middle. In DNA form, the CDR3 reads TGCGCCAGCAGCCATGTTTTAGGAGATAACTATGGCTACACCTTC. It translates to CASSHVLGDNYGYTF.

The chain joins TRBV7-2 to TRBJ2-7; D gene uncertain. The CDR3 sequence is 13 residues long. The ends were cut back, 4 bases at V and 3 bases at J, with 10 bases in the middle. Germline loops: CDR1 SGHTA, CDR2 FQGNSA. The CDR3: CASSSQAFYEQYF. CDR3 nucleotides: TGTGCCAGCAGCTCTCAGGCCTTCTACGAGCAGTACTTC.

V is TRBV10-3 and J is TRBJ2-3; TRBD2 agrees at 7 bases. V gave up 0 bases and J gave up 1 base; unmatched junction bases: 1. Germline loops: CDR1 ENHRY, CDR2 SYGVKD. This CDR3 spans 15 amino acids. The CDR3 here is CAISESGGGTDTQYF. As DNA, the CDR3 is TGTGCCATCAGTGAGTCTGGGGGGGGCACAGATACGCAGTATTTT.

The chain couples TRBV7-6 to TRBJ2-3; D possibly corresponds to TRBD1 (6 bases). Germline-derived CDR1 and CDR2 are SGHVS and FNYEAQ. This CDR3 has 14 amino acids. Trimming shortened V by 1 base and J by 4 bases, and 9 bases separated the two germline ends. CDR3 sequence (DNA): TGTGCCAGCAGCTTAGGTGGGGGCCCAGATACGCAGTATTTT. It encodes CASSLGGGPDTQYF.

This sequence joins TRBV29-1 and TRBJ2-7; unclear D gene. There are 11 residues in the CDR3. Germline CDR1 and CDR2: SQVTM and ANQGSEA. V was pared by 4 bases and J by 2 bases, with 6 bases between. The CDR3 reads CSVAGTYEQYF. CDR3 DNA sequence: TGCAGCGTTGCAGGAACCTACGAGCAGTACTTC.

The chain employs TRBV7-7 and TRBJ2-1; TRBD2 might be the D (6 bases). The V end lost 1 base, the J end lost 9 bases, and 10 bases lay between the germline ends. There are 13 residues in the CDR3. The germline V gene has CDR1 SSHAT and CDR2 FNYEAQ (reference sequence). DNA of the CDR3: TGTGCCAGCAGCTTAGGTTACGGGGGTGAGCAGTTCTTC. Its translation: CASSLGYGGEQFF.

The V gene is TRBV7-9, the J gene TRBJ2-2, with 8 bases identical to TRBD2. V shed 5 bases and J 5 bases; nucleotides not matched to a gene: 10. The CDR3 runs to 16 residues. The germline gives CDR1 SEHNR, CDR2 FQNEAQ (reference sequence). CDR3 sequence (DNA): TGTGCCAGCAGCAGGTCCGGGAGGGCCCGGACCGGGGAGCTGTTTTTT. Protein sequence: CASSRSGRARTGELFF.

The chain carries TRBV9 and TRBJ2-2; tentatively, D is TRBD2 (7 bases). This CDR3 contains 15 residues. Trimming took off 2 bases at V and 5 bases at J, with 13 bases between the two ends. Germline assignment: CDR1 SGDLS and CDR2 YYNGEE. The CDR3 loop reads CASSVEGRGTGELFF. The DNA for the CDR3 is TGTGCCAGCAGCGTGGAAGGGAGGGGGACCGGGGAGCTGTTTTTT.

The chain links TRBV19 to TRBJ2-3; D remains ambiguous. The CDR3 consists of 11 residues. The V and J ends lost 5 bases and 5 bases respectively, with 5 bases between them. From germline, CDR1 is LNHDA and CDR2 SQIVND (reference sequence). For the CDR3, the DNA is TGTGCCAGTAGTGTCAAAGATACGCAGTATTTT. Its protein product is CASSVKDTQYF.

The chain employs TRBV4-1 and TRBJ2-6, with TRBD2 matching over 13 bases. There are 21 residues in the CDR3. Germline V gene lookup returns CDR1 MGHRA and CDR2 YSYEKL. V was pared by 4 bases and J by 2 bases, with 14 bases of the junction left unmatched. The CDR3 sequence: CASSPTSGRLLLWAGANVLTF. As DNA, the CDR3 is TGCGCCAGCAGCCCGACTAGCGGGAGGCTTCTCCTCTGGGCTGGGGCCAACGTCCTGACTTTC.

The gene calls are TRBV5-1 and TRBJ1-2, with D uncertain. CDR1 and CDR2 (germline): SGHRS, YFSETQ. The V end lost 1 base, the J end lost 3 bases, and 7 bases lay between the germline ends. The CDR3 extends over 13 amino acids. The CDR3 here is CASSLTVDYGYTF. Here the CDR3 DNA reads TGCGCCAGCAGCTTGACAGTGGACTATGGCTACACCTTC.

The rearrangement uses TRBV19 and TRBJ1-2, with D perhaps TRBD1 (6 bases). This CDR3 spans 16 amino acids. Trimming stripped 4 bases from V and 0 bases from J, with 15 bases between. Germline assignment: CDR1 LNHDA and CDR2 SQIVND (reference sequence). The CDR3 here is CASSRDKKESNYGYTF. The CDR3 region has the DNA TGTGCCAGTAGTAGGGACAAGAAGGAGTCTAACTATGGCTACACCTTC.

CDR3 sequence: CASATTGGAYGNTIYF. DNA for the CDR3: TGTGCCAGCGCCACCACTGGGGGCGCTTATGGAAACACCATATATTTT. The chain joins TRBV11-3 to TRBJ1-3; D is possibly TRBD1 (6 bases). Trimming removed 8 bases from V and 3 bases from J, with 20 bases in between. Germline lookup yields CDR1 SGHNT and CDR2 YENEEA. The CDR3 contains 16 residues. Based on the CDR3 plus reference TRBV11-3 and TRBJ1-3, the full variable domain is EAGVVQSPRYKIIEKKQPVAFWCNPISGHNTLYWYLQNLGQGPELLIRYENEEAVDDSQLPKDRFSAERLKGVDSTLKIQPAELGDSAVYLCASATTGGAYGNTIYFGEGSWLTVV.

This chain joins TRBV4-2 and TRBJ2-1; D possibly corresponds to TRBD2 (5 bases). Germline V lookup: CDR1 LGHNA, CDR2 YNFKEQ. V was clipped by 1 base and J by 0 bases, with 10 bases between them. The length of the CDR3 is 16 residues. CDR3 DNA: TGTGCCAGCAGCCAAGTCATGGGGAGCTCCTACAATGAGCAGTTCTTC. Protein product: CASSQVMGSSYNEQFF.

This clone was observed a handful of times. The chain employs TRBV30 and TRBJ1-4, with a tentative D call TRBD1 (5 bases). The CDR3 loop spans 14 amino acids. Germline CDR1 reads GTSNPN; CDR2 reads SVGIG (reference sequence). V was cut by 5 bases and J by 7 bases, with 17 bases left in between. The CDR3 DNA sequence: TGTGCCTGGGATAGGGGAGGGAGTAGTGAAAAACTGTTTTTT. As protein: CAWDRGGSSEKLFF.

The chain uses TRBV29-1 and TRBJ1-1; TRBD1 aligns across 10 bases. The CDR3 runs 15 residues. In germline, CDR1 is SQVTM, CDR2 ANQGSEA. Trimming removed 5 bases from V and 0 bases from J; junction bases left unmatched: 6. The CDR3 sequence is CSVTGTGALNTEAFF. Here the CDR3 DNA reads TGCAGCGTTACGGGGACAGGGGCTTTGAACACTGAAGCTTTCTTT.